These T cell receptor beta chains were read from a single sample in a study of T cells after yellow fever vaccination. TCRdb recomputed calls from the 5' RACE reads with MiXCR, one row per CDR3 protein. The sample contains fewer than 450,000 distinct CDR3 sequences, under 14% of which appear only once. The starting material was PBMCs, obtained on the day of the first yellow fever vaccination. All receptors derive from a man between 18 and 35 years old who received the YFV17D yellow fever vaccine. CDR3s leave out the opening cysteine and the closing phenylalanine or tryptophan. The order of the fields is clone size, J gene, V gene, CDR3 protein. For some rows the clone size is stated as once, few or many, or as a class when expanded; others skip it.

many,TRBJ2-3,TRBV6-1,ASTNSWDYTDTQY
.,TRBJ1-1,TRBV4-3,ASSQGQGRSEAF
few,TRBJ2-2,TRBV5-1,ASSPGLESGELF
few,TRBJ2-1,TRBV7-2,ASSRGIGGGAYNEQF
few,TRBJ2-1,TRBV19,ASSIGGSGAYNEQF
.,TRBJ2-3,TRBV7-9,ASSLSLAGTDTQY
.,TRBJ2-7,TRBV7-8,ASSSHQGPLIEQY
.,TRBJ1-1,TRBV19,ASRALDTPNTEAF
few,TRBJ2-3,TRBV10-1,ASSEPEDTQY
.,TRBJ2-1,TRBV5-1,ASSGTGGMGEQF
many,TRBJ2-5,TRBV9,ASSVGRDQETQY
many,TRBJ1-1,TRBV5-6,ASSLGIQAGNTEAF
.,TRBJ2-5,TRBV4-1,ASSPRDIEETQY
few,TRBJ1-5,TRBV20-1,SAPPGGSNQPQH
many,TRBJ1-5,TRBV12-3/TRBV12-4,ASSFRTGGQPQH
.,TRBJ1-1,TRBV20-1,SARAQPWTF
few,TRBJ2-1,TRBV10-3,AIRPSGLADSYNEQF
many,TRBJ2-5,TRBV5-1,ASSLATNQETQY
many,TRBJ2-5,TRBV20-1,SANRVETQY
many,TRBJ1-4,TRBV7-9,ASSLGTGSEKLF
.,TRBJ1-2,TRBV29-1,SVARPDGYT
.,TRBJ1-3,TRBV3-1,ASSLNRENTIY
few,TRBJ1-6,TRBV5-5,ASTRGVVDSPLH
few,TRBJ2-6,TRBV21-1,ASSMSGTGSSGANVLT
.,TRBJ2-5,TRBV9,ASSALGTSGGIETQY
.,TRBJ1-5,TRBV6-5,ASSYRTGYIQPQH